Presented here are 23 T cell receptor beta chains from one specimen sequenced in a study of cytomegalovirus exposure and HLA in healthy donors. The PCR used 60 Vbeta and 13 Jbeta primers. Sequencing used immunoSEQ multiplex PCR; TCRdb keeps in-frame clones, though not all of them. Of about 99,000 clones in the sample, around 77% were seen once. The material sequenced was PBMCs. The receptors stem from a man aged 35 to 55 in good health and CMV-seronegative.

This clone showed up just a few times. The chain employs TRBV7-8 and TRBJ2-3; 12 bases line up with TRBD2. The CDR3 has 18 residues. Germline CDR1 and CDR2: SGHVS and FQNEAQ. V lost 2 bases, J lost 0 bases, and 6 bases stayed unmatched. The CDR3: CASSLRLAGAISTDTQYF. DNA for the CDR3: TGTGCCAGCAGCTTACGACTAGCGGGAGCTATCAGCACAGATACGCAGTATTTT. The complete variable domain, with remaining parts taken from reference TRBV7-8 and TRBJ2-3, reads GAGVSQSPRYKVAKRGQDVALRCDPISGHVSLFWYQQALGQGPEFLTYFQNEAQLDKSGLPSDRFFAERPEGSVSTLKIQRTQQEDSAVYLCASSLRLAGAISTDTQYFGPGTRLTVL.

V is TRBV18 and J is TRBJ1-5; D possibly corresponds to TRBD1 (5 bases). Looked up from germline, CDR1 is KGHSH and CDR2 is LQKENI. CDR3 length: 13 amino acids. Trimming pared 3 bases from V and 6 bases from J, leaving 9 bases between. The CDR3 here is CASSPLQGQPQHF. The CDR3 DNA is TGTGCCAGCTCACCTCTTCAGGGTCAGCCCCAGCATTTT.

The chain joins TRBV6-1 to TRBJ2-7; maybe TRBD1 (6 bases). Germline V CDR1 and CDR2: MNHNS, SASEGT. The V end lost 4 bases, the J end lost 5 bases, and 18 bases lay between the germline ends. CDR3 length equals 15 residues. The CDR3 bases are TGTGCCAGCAGTGCGGGGACAAGTGGTTTCCACGAGCAGTACTTC. Its protein product is CASSAGTSGFHEQYF.

This clone was detected once. The V gene is TRBV5-1, the J gene TRBJ2-7; 7 bases are a match to TRBD1. V trimming: 0 bases; J trimming: 7 bases; junction bases outside the gene matches: 16. CDR3 length equals 17 residues. Germline V gene data show CDR1 as SGHRS and CDR2 as YFSETQ. CDR3 protein: CASSLERGLGSKEEQYF. The CDR3 DNA reads TGCGCCAGCAGCTTGGAGAGGGGGCTGGGTAGCAAAGAGGAGCAGTACTTC.

The chain uses TRBV2 and TRBJ1-4; 11 bases are a match to TRBD1. The CDR3 runs 13 residues. V was clipped by 9 bases and J by 8 bases; unmatched bases: 5. Germline CDR1 and CDR2: SNHLY and FYNNEI. DNA for the CDR3: TGTGCCAGATCCCGGGACAGGGGGGAAAAACTGTTTTTT. Its translation is CARSRDRGEKLFF.

The J gene is TRBJ1-1, the V gene TRBV29-1; tentatively, D is TRBD1 (6 bases). V was shortened by 5 bases and J by 1 base, with 11 bases between the two germline ends. The CDR3 consists of 13 residues. CDR1 SQVTM and CDR2 ANQGSEA come from the germline V gene. The CDR3 loop reads CSVRTDGNTEAFF. CDR3 nucleotides: TGCAGCGTTCGGACAGACGGGAACACTGAAGCTTTCTTT.

The chain links TRBV5-4 to TRBJ2-3; tentative D call: TRBD2 (5 bases). Germline V gives CDR1 SGHNT, CDR2 YYREEE (reference sequence). V gave up 0 bases and J gave up 3 bases, with 14 bases separating them. CDR3 length equals 16 residues. The CDR3 loop is CASSLVSGIRTDTQYF. The CDR3 DNA reads TGTGCCAGCAGCTTGGTCTCCGGGATCAGAACAGATACGCAGTATTTT.

The chain couples TRBV19 to TRBJ2-1; 9 nucleotides agree with TRBD2. CDR3 length equals 15 residues. The ends lost 3 bases at V and 4 bases at J; junction bases unmatched: 4. Germline V gene sequence: CDR1 LNHDA, CDR2 SQIVND (reference sequence). The CDR3 loop reads CASSIRLAGYNEQFF. DNA for the CDR3: TGTGCCAGTAGTATCAGGCTAGCGGGATACAATGAGCAGTTCTTC.

This chain uses TRBV6-5 with TRBJ2-7; maybe TRBD1 (6 bases). Germline values: CDR1 MNHEY, CDR2 SVGAGI. The V gene lost 0 bases and the J gene lost 4 bases, with 13 bases spanning the gap. This CDR3 contains 15 residues. The CDR3 DNA sequence: TGTGCCAGCAGTTACTCGGGGCAGGGGATATACGAGCAGTACTTC. Its protein product is CASSYSGQGIYEQYF.

This clone was seen more than once but under ten times. This chain uses TRBV18 with TRBJ2-1; maybe TRBD2 (5 bases). Germline V gene sequence: CDR1 KGHSH, CDR2 LQKENI. CDR3 size: 15 residues. The germline V and J ends were trimmed by 5 bases and 3 bases, with 14 bases remaining between them. CDR3 region: CASSERSPSYNEQFF. The CDR3 DNA follows: TGTGCCAGCTCAGAGCGGTCCCCGAGCTACAATGAGCAGTTCTTC.

This chain uses TRBV5-1 with TRBJ2-2; 9 nucleotides line up with TRBD1. The CDR3 consists of 16 residues. Per the germline V gene, CDR1 is SGHRS and CDR2 is YFSETQ. V was clipped by 4 bases and J by 7 bases; unmatched bases: 11. The CDR3 sequence: CASSPNPGQGSGELFF. The CDR3 DNA follows: TGCGCCAGCAGCCCCAACCCCGGACAGGGGAGCGGGGAGCTGTTTTTT.

This clone was counted a single time. This chain uses TRBV28 with TRBJ1-6, with 8 bases identical to TRBD1. Germline V lookup: CDR1 MDHEN, CDR2 SYDVKM. This CDR3 has 16 residues. With 6 bases clipped from V and 1 base from J, the junction kept 5 bases outside the gene matches. The CDR3 loop reads CASRTDRDSYNSPLHF. The CDR3 coding sequence is TGTGCCAGCAGAACGGACAGGGATTCCTATAATTCACCCCTCCACTTT.

The CDR3: CASSSLPGEQYF. The CDR3 DNA sequence: TGTGCCAGCAGCTCCCTACCGGGGGAGCAGTACTTC. The V and J genes are TRBV9 and TRBJ2-7; TRBD2 might be the D (5 bases). The CDR3 loop spans 12 amino acids. V lost 4 bases and J lost 7, with 12 bases in between. Germline CDR1 is SGDLS and CDR2 is YYNGEE.

V and J are TRBV27 and TRBJ2-1; the match to TRBD2 covers 11 bases. Germline loops: CDR1 MNHEY, CDR2 SMNVEV (reference sequence). The CDR3 covers 15 residues. V was pared by 7 bases and J by 5 bases, with 7 bases of the junction left unmatched. The CDR3 DNA is TGTGCCAGCACCCCGAGACTAGCGGGGCACAATGAGCAGTTCTTC. Translation gives CASTPRLAGHNEQFF.

J is TRBJ1-6 and V is TRBV30, with unresolved D. This CDR3 comprises 14 residues. CDR1 is GTSNPN, CDR2 SVGIG, per germline (reference sequence). Trimming took 3 bases from V and 7 from J, leaving 13 bases between them. Here the CDR3 DNA reads TGTGCCTGGAGACTGGCACCGGAGAATTCACCCCTCCACTTT. The encoded protein is CAWRLAPENSPLHF.

This chain connects TRBV5-1 to TRBJ2-1; D possibly corresponds to TRBD1 (6 bases). The V gene lost 1 base and the J gene lost 2 bases, with 7 bases spanning the gap. The CDR3 is made up of 14 amino acids. The V gene's germline CDR1 is SGHRS and CDR2 YFSETQ. The CDR3 region is CASSLTGTYNEQFF. CDR3 sequence (DNA): TGCGCCAGCAGCTTGACAGGGACCTACAATGAGCAGTTCTTC.

The V gene is TRBV5-4, the J gene TRBJ2-7; 10 bases are a match to TRBD2. Per the germline V gene, CDR1 is SGHNT and CDR2 is YYREEE (reference sequence). The length of the CDR3 is 14 residues. V was clipped by 2 bases and J by 9 bases; unmatched bases: 8. CDR3 residues: CASSLSGRDPGQYF. The CDR3 bases are TGTGCCAGCAGCTTAAGCGGGAGGGACCCCGGGCAGTACTTC.

This clone has more than one count but fewer than ten. This chain connects TRBV5-6 to TRBJ2-1; 12 bases match TRBD2. The germline V gene encodes CDR1 SGHDT and CDR2 YYEEEE. Trimming took 4 bases from V and 0 from J; bases not matched to a gene: 8. The CDR3 spans 18 residues. CDR3 amino acids: CASSPRTSGISSYNEQFF. The CDR3, as DNA: TGTGCCAGCAGCCCCCGGACTAGCGGGATTAGCTCCTACAATGAGCAGTTCTTC.

V usage is TRBV2 and J usage is TRBJ2-7; TRBD1 matches at 8 bases. Germline-derived CDR1 and CDR2 are SNHLY and FYNNEI. V lost 6 bases to trimming and J lost 6 bases; unmatched junction nucleotides: 16. The CDR3 loop spans 16 amino acids. The CDR3 DNA follows: TGTGCCAGCAGGAAATCTAGGGGCAGGGGGCTTTCCGAGCAGTACTTC. This gives the protein CASRKSRGRGLSEQYF.

The chain uses TRBV9 and TRBJ1-1; D is uncertain. With 0 bases removed from V and 1 base from J, the gap between germline ends came to 7 bases. Germline-derived CDR1 and CDR2 are SGDLS and YYNGEE. The CDR3 sequence is 14 residues long. CDR3 coding DNA: TGTGCCAGCAGCGTAGAGACGGGGAACACTGAAGCTTTCTTT. Residues: CASSVETGNTEAFF.

This chain uses TRBV11-2 with TRBJ2-7; D possibly corresponds to TRBD1 (6 bases). V lost 1 base, J lost 6 bases, and 7 bases lay in between. CDR1 SGHAT and CDR2 FQNNGV come from the germline V gene. This CDR3 region has 12 residues. CDR3 sequence (DNA): TGTGCCAGCAGCTTAGGAGGGGGCGAGCAGTACTTC. Protein sequence: CASSLGGGEQYF.

The chain employs TRBV30 and TRBJ2-2, with TRBD1 matching over 9 bases. V gave up 3 bases and J gave up 15 bases; unmatched junction bases: 5. This CDR3 region has 11 residues. Germline V gene sequence: CDR1 GTSNPN, CDR2 SVGIG (reference sequence). The CDR3 loop reads CAWRGQGLVFF. CDR3 nucleotides: TGTGCCTGGAGGGGACAGGGTTTGGTGTTTTTT.

The chain is built from TRBV11-2 and TRBJ2-3; D might be TRBD2 (7 bases). The CDR3 contains 15 residues. CDR1 is SGHAT, CDR2 FQNNGV, per germline. Trimming pared 5 bases from V and 5 bases from J, leaving 17 bases between. The CDR3 reads CASSRRGGAGDTQYF. The CDR3 DNA sequence: TGTGCCAGCAGCCGAAGAGGGGGGGCGGGAGATACGCAGTATTTT.